A single sample is the source of the 18 T cell receptor beta chains below, sequenced in a study of T cell repertoires in ileal Crohn's disease. Clones were read by immunoSEQ multiplex PCR, and TCRdb kept only the in-frame ones, dropping some. Here the sample spans over a thousand clones, about three quarters being singletons. Stated time point: neoterminal ileum biopsy at postoperative endoscopy, about 6 months after surgery. Input material: ileal tissue. These receptors were obtained from an adult with Crohn's disease.

V usage is TRBV5-1 and J usage is TRBJ1-6; D perhaps matches TRBD1 (6 bases). Trimming stripped 0 bases from V and 8 bases from J, with 9 bases between. Germline V CDR1 and CDR2: SGHRS, YFSETQ. This CDR3 region has 14 residues. In DNA form, the CDR3 reads TGCGCCAGCAGCTTGGGACAGGCCCATTCACCCCTCCACTTT. Translated: CASSLGQAHSPLHF.

The rearrangement uses TRBV2 and TRBJ1-1; D remains ambiguous. CDR3 size: 13 residues. V was clipped by 10 bases and J by 0 bases, with 12 bases between them. Germline loops: CDR1 SNHLY, CDR2 FYNNEI. The CDR3 bases are TGTGCCACCAGGACTTCCATGAACACTGAAGCTTTCTTT. Its protein product is CATRTSMNTEAFF. Full variable domain (rest looked up from reference TRBV2 and TRBJ1-1): EPEVTQTPSHQVTQMGQEVILRCVPISNHLYFYWYRQILGQKVEFLVSFYNNEISEKSEIFDDQFSVERPDGSNFTLKIRSTKLEDSAMYFCATRTSMNTEAFFGQGTRLTVV.

The chain is built from TRBV7-9 and TRBJ1-6; a possible D gene is TRBD1 (5 bases). The length of the CDR3 is 13 residues. V shed 1 base and J shed 13 bases, with 11 bases lying between them. Per the germline V gene, CDR1 is SEHNR and CDR2 is FQNEAQ (reference sequence). CDR3 amino acids: CASSLEGRAPLHF. CDR3 sequence (DNA): TGTGCCAGCAGCTTAGAAGGCAGGGCCCCCCTCCACTTT.

V gene TRBV10-3 combines with J gene TRBJ1-1, with no clear D. The V gene lost 5 bases and the J gene lost 6 bases, with 19 bases spanning the gap. The length of the CDR3 is 15 residues. Germline V gene sequence: CDR1 ENHRY, CDR2 SYGVKD. DNA for the CDR3: TGTGCCATCAGTATGAGGGCCTTCGAGGACCCTGAAGCTTTCTTT. Translated, it gives CAISMRAFEDPEAFF.

The chain carries TRBV7-2 and TRBJ1-5; D gene uncertain. Germline CDR1 reads SGHTA; CDR2 reads FQGNSA. The CDR3 totals 15 residues. V lost 5 bases, J lost 4 bases, and 15 bases lay in between. CDR3 bases: TGTGCCAGCAGCCAATCCGACGGACGAAATCAGCCCCAGCATTTT. This translates into CASSQSDGRNQPQHF. Full variable domain (rest looked up from reference TRBV7-2 and TRBJ1-5): GAGVSQSPSNKVTEKGKDVELRCDPISGHTALYWYRQSLGQGLEFLIYFQGNSAPDKSGLPSDRFSAERTGGSVSTLTIQRTQQEDSAVYLCASSQSDGRNQPQHFGDGTRLSIL.

The J gene is TRBJ2-5, the V gene TRBV7-6, with 10 bases aligning to TRBD1. The germline V gene encodes CDR1 SGHVS and CDR2 FNYEAQ. The CDR3 extends over 15 amino acids. V lost 5 bases to trimming and J lost 6 bases; unmatched junction nucleotides: 9. DNA of the CDR3: TGTGCCAGCAGCCCTAGACAGGGGGCGGGAAAGACCCAGTACTTC. As protein: CASSPRQGAGKTQYF. The whole variable domain, filled in from reference TRBV7-6 and TRBJ2-5, reads GAGVSQSPRYKVTKRGQDVALRCDPISGHVSLYWYRQALGQGPEFLTYFNYEAQQDKSGLPNDRFSAERPEGSISTLTIQRTEQRDSAMYRCASSPRQGAGKTQYFGPGTRLLVL.

The chain employs TRBV2 and TRBJ2-7; the D is unclear. The CDR3 is 14 amino acids. Germline loops: CDR1 SNHLY, CDR2 FYNNEI. V lost 3 bases and J lost 4, with 13 bases in between. CDR3 region: CASSDLGLTYEQYF. CDR3 in DNA: TGTGCCAGCAGTGATTTAGGGCTTACTTACGAGCAGTACTTC. Full variable domain (rest looked up from reference TRBV2 and TRBJ2-7): EPEVTQTPSHQVTQMGQEVILRCVPISNHLYFYWYRQILGQKVEFLVSFYNNEISEKSEIFDDQFSVERPDGSNFTLKIRSTKLEDSAMYFCASSDLGLTYEQYFGPGTRLTVT.

The V call is TRBV4-1, the J call TRBJ2-1, with D tentatively TRBD2 (6 bases). In germline, CDR1 is MGHRA, CDR2 YSYEKL. V dropped 2 bases and J dropped 5 bases, with 13 bases sitting between them. There are 15 residues in the CDR3. This chain's CDR3 is CASSQSSAGNNEQFF. The DNA of the CDR3 is TGCGCCAGCAGCCAATCCTCGGCGGGAAACAATGAGCAGTTCTTC.

This clone is categorized as large. J is TRBJ2-7 and V is TRBV9; D is possibly TRBD2 (6 bases). V was pared by 0 bases and J by 2 bases, with 9 bases between. The CDR3 runs 14 residues. Germline loops: CDR1 SGDLS, CDR2 YYNGEE. This CDR3 reads CASSVGWEAYEQYF. Here the CDR3 DNA reads TGTGCCAGCAGCGTAGGTTGGGAGGCCTACGAGCAGTACTTC. The entire variable domain, with the rest obtained from reference TRBV9 and TRBJ2-7, is as follows: DSGVTQTPKHLITATGQRVTLRCSPRSGDLSVYWYQQSLDQGLQFLIQYYNGEERAKGNILERFSAQQFPDLHSELNLSSLELGDSALYFCASSVGWEAYEQYFGPGTRLTVT.

Details on this clone: The same CDR3 can be traced to other DNA sequences in this sample. This chain uses TRBV4-2 with TRBJ2-5; 9 bases map to TRBD2. Germline lookup yields CDR1 LGHNA and CDR2 YNFKEQ. CDR3 size: 15 residues. V lost 4 bases and J lost 1; bases outside the gene matches: 4. The CDR3 spells CASSRTLAGQETQYF. DNA for the CDR3: TGTGCCAGCAGCCGCACACTAGCGGGCCAAGAGACCCAGTACTTC.

The chain couples TRBV6-1 to TRBJ2-3; D is possibly TRBD1 (6 bases). The germline V gene encodes CDR1 MNHNS and CDR2 SASEGT. CDR3 length equals 13 residues. Trimming took 6 bases from V and 6 from J, leaving 13 bases between them. In DNA form, the CDR3 reads TGTGCCAGCAGCCTACAGGGTCGGGATACGCAGTATTTT. Encoded protein: CASSLQGRDTQYF.

V is TRBV30 and J is TRBJ1-2; D remains unclear. Per germline, CDR1 GTSNPN and CDR2 SVGIG (reference sequence). CDR3 size: 16 residues. With 4 bases removed from V and 4 bases from J, the gap between germline ends came to 22 bases. CDR3 loop: CAWKGASWTSGYGYTF. The CDR3 DNA follows: TGTGCCTGGAAAGGCGCCTCCTGGACGTCAGGCTATGGCTACACCTTC.

The chain employs TRBV27 and TRBJ1-4; 10 bases agree with TRBD1. Germline V CDR1 and CDR2: MNHEY, SMNVEV (reference sequence). The J segment lost 6 bases and the V segment lost 11 bases, leaving 6 bases of the junction unmatched. The CDR3 extends over 13 amino acids. The CDR3 loop is CAGRQGAYEKLFF. CDR3 in DNA: TGTGCCGGGAGACAGGGGGCTTATGAAAAACTGTTTTTT.

This clone was seen a handful of times. The V and J genes are TRBV13 and TRBJ2-7; 10 bases line up with TRBD2. The CDR3 is 16 amino acids. Per the germline V gene, CDR1 is PRHDT and CDR2 is FYEKMQ (reference sequence). After removal of 4 bases from V and 3 bases from J, the junction contained 9 bases not matched to a gene. CDR3: CASSSPRTSGHYEQYF. Here the CDR3 DNA reads TGTGCCAGCAGCTCTCCTCGGACTAGCGGACACTACGAGCAGTACTTC.

The chain is built from TRBV5-6 and TRBJ2-3; 8 bases line up with TRBD2. The CDR3 is 16 residues long. The germline gives CDR1 SGHDT, CDR2 YYEEEE. The J segment lost 5 bases and the V segment lost 4 bases, leaving 12 bases of the junction unmatched. Here the CDR3 DNA reads TGTGCCAGCAGCCCGAGGTTGGCGGGGGGCATAGATACGCAGTATTTT. Its protein is CASSPRLAGGIDTQYF. Together with reference TRBV5-6 and TRBJ2-3, the CDR3 gives the full variable domain: DAGVTQSPTHLIKTRGQQVTLRCSPKSGHDTVSWYQQALGQGPQFIFQYYEEEERQRGNFPDRFSGHQFPNYSSELNVNALLLGDSALYLCASSPRLAGGIDTQYFGPGTRLTVL.

Of note for this clone: One end of the junction does not line up with germline, which may come from a read error. J is TRBJ2-6 and V is TRBV11-2; no clear D. The CDR3 is made up of 14 amino acids. Germline V gene lookup returns CDR1 SGHAT and CDR2 FQNNGV. This CDR3 reads CAGSLVVGANVLTF. The CDR3 coding sequence is TGTGCCGGCAGCTTAGTAGTTGGGGCCAACGTCCTGACTTTC.

The chain combines TRBV21-1 with TRBJ1-1. TRBV21-1 is listed as a pseudogene. The CDR3 is 16 residues long. CDR3 sequence (DNA): TGTGCCAGCAGGTGCGAATTAGCTACACATCGCACTGAAGCTTTCTTT. Translated: CASRCELATHRTEAFF.

A few counts support this clone. V gene TRBV6-5 combines with J gene TRBJ2-1; 9 bases match TRBD2. With 2 bases clipped from V and 5 bases from J, the junction kept 4 bases outside the gene matches. This CDR3 has 15 amino acids. Germline V gene sequence: CDR1 MNHEY, CDR2 SVGAGI. CDR3 region: CASSYGAGGNNEQFF. The DNA of the CDR3 is TGTGCCAGCAGTTACGGTGCGGGGGGGAACAATGAGCAGTTCTTC.